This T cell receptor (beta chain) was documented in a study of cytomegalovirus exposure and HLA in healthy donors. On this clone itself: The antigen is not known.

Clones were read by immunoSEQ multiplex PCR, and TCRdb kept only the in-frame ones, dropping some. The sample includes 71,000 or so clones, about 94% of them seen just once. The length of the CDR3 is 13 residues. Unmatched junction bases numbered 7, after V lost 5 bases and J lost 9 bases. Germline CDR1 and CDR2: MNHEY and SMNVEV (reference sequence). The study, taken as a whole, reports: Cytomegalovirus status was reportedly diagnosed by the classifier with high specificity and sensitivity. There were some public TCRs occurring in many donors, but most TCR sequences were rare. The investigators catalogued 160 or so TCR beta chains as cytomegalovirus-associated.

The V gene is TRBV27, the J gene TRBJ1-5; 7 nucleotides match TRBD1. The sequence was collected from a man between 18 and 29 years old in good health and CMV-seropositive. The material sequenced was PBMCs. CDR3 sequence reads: CASSPQGVGPQHF. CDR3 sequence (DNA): TGTGCCAGCAGTCCGCAGGGGGTTGGGCCCCAGCATTTT.